Presented here are 18 T cell receptor beta chains from one specimen sequenced in a study of long-term antiretroviral therapy in people with HIV. A v3.0 immunoSEQ assay was performed at survey level. TCRdb keeps only in-frame clones here, not all; method: immunoSEQ multiplex PCR. Here the sample spans tens of thousands of clones, roughly four fifths being singletons. Here the sequenced sample was unsorted PBMCs, taken 0.3 years after starting antiretroviral therapy. All receptors derive from a man younger than 30 with HIV.

The chain carries TRBV11-2 and TRBJ2-7; maybe TRBD1 (6 bases). The ends were cut back, 1 base at V and 1 base at J, with 11 bases in the middle. CDR3 length: 15 residues. The germline gives CDR1 SGHAT, CDR2 FQNNGV. The CDR3 nucleotides are TGTGCCAGCAGCTTAGCGGGACAACTGTCCTACGAGCAGTACTTC. It codes for CASSLAGQLSYEQYF. The whole variable domain, remainder taken from reference TRBV11-2 and TRBJ2-7, is EAGVAQSPRYKIIEKRQSVAFWCNPISGHATLYWYQQILGQGPKLLIQFQNNGVVDDSQLPKDRFSAERLKGVDSTLKIQPAKLEDSAVYLCASSLAGQLSYEQYFGPGTRLTVT.

CDR3 sequence: CASSLGASRQETQYF. The CDR3 nucleotides are TGTGCCAGCAGCTTAGGGGCTAGTCGGCAAGAGACCCAGTACTTC. J is TRBJ2-5 and V is TRBV7-2; no definite D call. From germline, CDR1 is SGHTA and CDR2 FQGNSA. This CDR3 has 15 amino acids. The V gene lost 1 base and the J gene lost 2 bases, with 11 bases spanning the gap.

The V gene is TRBV5-4, the J gene TRBJ2-1; either TRBD1 or TRBD2 may fit D (5 bases each). V lost 3 bases and J 3 bases, leaving 13 bases between the germline ends. The germline V gene has CDR1 SGHNT and CDR2 YYREEE (reference sequence). This CDR3 region has 15 residues. DNA for the CDR3: TGTGCCAGCAGCTATGGGACCGCTGGCTACAATGAGCAGTTCTTC. Protein sequence: CASSYGTAGYNEQFF.

V usage is TRBV7-2 and J usage is TRBJ2-7, with TRBD1 matching 8 bases. J lost 4 bases, V lost 8 bases, and 10 bases had no gene match. Germline V CDR1 and CDR2: SGHTA, FQGNSA. The CDR3 extends over 14 amino acids. DNA for the CDR3: TGTGCCAGCCGAACAGGGGGATTTTTGTACGAGCAGTACTTC. Its protein is CASRTGGFLYEQYF. Combining the CDR3 with reference TRBV7-2 and TRBJ2-7 gives the whole variable domain GAGVSQSPSNKVTEKGKDVELRCDPISGHTALYWYRQSLGQGLEFLIYFQGNSAPDKSGLPSDRFSAERTGGSVSTLTIQRTQQEDSAVYLCASRTGGFLYEQYFGPGTRLTVT.

The J gene is TRBJ1-2, the V gene TRBV10-3, with 10 bases that match TRBD1. V gave up 0 bases and J gave up 0 bases; unmatched junction bases: 7. This CDR3 region has 18 residues. Germline lookup yields CDR1 ENHRY and CDR2 SYGVKD. The CDR3 DNA is TGTGCCATCAGTGAGTCCGGGACAGGGGCGTTAGCTAACTATGGCTACACCTTC. Its translation is CAISESGTGALANYGYTF.

The J gene is TRBJ2-2, the V gene TRBV19, with a possible D match to TRBD2 (7 bases). The V gene's germline CDR1 is LNHDA and CDR2 SQIVND (reference sequence). Trimming stripped 7 bases from V and 3 bases from J, with 18 bases between. The CDR3 contains 16 residues. CDR3 protein: CASIDTRGGYTGELFF. CDR3 sequence (DNA): TGTGCCAGTATTGACACAAGGGGGGGGTACACCGGGGAGCTGTTTTTT.

The chain links TRBV5-4 to TRBJ2-7; tentatively, D is TRBD2 (7 bases). This CDR3 has 16 residues. CDR1 and CDR2 (germline): SGHNT, YYREEE (reference sequence). V dropped 0 bases and J dropped 4 bases, with 17 bases sitting between them. The CDR3 here is CASSLEGGGFLYEQYF. As DNA, the CDR3 is TGTGCCAGCAGCTTGGAGGGGGGGGGTTTTTTGTACGAGCAGTACTTC.

CDR3: CASSLEGHNLYEQYF. The CDR3 DNA sequence: TGCGCCAGCAGCTTGGAGGGACACAATCTTTACGAGCAGTACTTC. The V call is TRBV5-1, the J call TRBJ2-7, with D maybe TRBD1 (6 bases). The V end was cut by 0 bases, the J end by 4 bases, with 14 bases between. Germline V gene lookup returns CDR1 SGHRS and CDR2 YFSETQ. CDR3 length: 15 residues. The variable domain in full, completed from reference TRBV5-1 and TRBJ2-7, reads KAGVTQTPRYLIKTRGQQVTLSCSPISGHRSVSWYQQTPGQGLQFLFEYFSETQRNKGNFPGRFSGRQFSNSRSEMNVSTLELGDSALYLCASSLEGHNLYEQYFGPGTRLTVT.

This clone was detected only once. The rearrangement joins TRBV19 to TRBJ2-1, with 9 bases lining up with TRBD1. The J segment lost 6 bases and the V segment lost 6 bases, leaving 9 bases of the junction unmatched. The germline V gene has CDR1 LNHDA and CDR2 SQIVND (reference sequence). The CDR3 is made up of 15 amino acids. The CDR3 reads CASRGQGGGVNEQFF. The DNA for the CDR3 is TGTGCCAGTAGGGGACAGGGAGGAGGAGTCAATGAGCAGTTCTTC.

The chain couples TRBV30 to TRBJ2-7; 14 bases match TRBD2. From germline, CDR1 is GTSNPN and CDR2 SVGIG (reference sequence). The CDR3 runs 14 residues. V trimming: 3 bases; J trimming: 7 bases; junction bases outside the gene matches: 5. CDR3 loop: CAWSPGLAGGEQYF. Written as DNA, the CDR3 is TGTGCCTGGAGCCCCGGACTAGCGGGAGGAGAGCAGTACTTC.

J is TRBJ2-3 and V is TRBV2; D may be TRBD2 (6 bases). The V end was cut by 6 bases, the J end by 0 bases, with 13 bases between. The length of the CDR3 is 15 residues. Germline V gives CDR1 SNHLY, CDR2 FYNNEI. CDR3 DNA sequence: TGTGCCAGCAGGAGGGGAGGACCTAGCACAGATACGCAGTATTTT. It translates to CASRRGGPSTDTQYF.

The chain combines TRBV28 with TRBJ1-1; D gene uncertain. Trimming took 3 bases from V and 5 from J, leaving 16 bases between them. Germline V gene data show CDR1 as MDHEN and CDR2 as SYDVKM. The CDR3 is 15 residues long. This CDR3 reads CASSLYGWVKTEAFF. The CDR3 DNA reads as TGTGCCAGCAGTTTGTACGGGTGGGTAAAAACTGAAGCTTTCTTT.

This chain joins TRBV28 and TRBJ2-7; D is unclear. The germline V and J ends were trimmed by 0 bases and 2 bases, with 2 bases remaining between them. From germline, CDR1 is MDHEN and CDR2 SYDVKM. This CDR3 comprises 12 residues. The CDR3 reads CASSLWPYEQYF. The DNA for the CDR3 is TGTGCCAGCAGTTTATGGCCCTACGAGCAGTACTTC.

The rearrangement uses TRBV5-4 and TRBJ2-2, with 8 bases aligning to TRBD2. In germline, CDR1 is SGHNT, CDR2 YYREEE (reference sequence). The ends lost 0 bases at V and 4 bases at J; junction bases unmatched: 8. The CDR3 has 17 residues. The CDR3 DNA follows: TGTGCCAGCAGCTTGGTTGGGGGCGGGGGGAGCACCGGGGAGCTGTTTTTT. Protein sequence: CASSLVGGGGSTGELFF.

The count of this clone is one. The chain employs TRBV2 and TRBJ1-2, with TRBD1 as a possible D gene (6 bases). Germline V lookup: CDR1 SNHLY, CDR2 FYNNEI. The CDR3 extends over 14 amino acids. V shed 6 bases and J shed 4 bases, with 15 bases lying between them. The CDR3: CASRGGGGTYGYTF. The CDR3 nucleotides are TGTGCCAGCAGAGGGGGTGGAGGGACCTATGGCTACACCTTC.

V gene TRBV4-1 combines with J gene TRBJ1-1; tentative D call: TRBD1 (5 bases). The CDR3 is 15 residues long. The V gene's germline CDR1 is MGHRA and CDR2 YSYEKL. V dropped 1 base and J dropped 0 bases, with 9 bases sitting between them. The chain's CDR3 is CASSQGRTMNTEAFF. CDR3 nucleotide sequence: TGCGCCAGCAGCCAAGGCCGGACAATGAACACTGAAGCTTTCTTT.

In this sample, this clone turned up a few times. The chain uses TRBV2 and TRBJ2-2; 8 bases are shared with TRBD2. The germline CDR1 and CDR2 sequences are SNHLY and FYNNEI. The CDR3 extends over 15 amino acids. Trimming took 6 bases from V and 7 from J; bases not matched to a gene: 10. The CDR3 sequence: CASSPGTRFVGELFF. The CDR3 DNA is TGTGCCAGCAGCCCCGGGACTAGGTTCGTCGGGGAGCTGTTTTTT.

The V gene is TRBV6-4, the J gene TRBJ2-1, with unresolved D. Trimming took 0 bases from V and 6 from J, leaving 12 bases between them. Germline CDR1 MRHNA, CDR2 SNTAGT. The length of the CDR3 is 15 residues. CDR3 sequence (DNA): TGTGCCAGCAGTGACTCCCGTCAAACCCCCAATGAGCAGTTCTTC. This gives the protein CASSDSRQTPNEQFF.